These 10 T cell receptor beta chains originate from one sample sequenced in a study of tumor-infiltrating lymphocytes in localized non-small cell lung cancer. The assay was immunoSEQ multiplex PCR, and TCRdb's table has in-frame clones only and misses some. The sample lists some 7,100 clones, about two thirds occurring once. Sequencing was carried out using lung tumor tissue. All receptors come from a human donor with non-small cell lung cancer.

DNA for the CDR3: TGCGCCAGCAGCCAAGATGCCCTAGCGGGGGCCACCTCCTACAATGAGCAGTTCTTC. Encoded protein: CASSQDALAGATSYNEQFF. The rearrangement links TRBV4-1 to TRBJ2-1, with 10 bases that match TRBD2. Unmatched junction bases numbered 8, after V lost 0 bases and J lost 0 bases. The CDR3 consists of 19 residues. CDR1 is MGHRA and CDR2 is YSYEKL in the germline V gene.

This clone was detected only once. This sequence joins TRBV7-9 and TRBJ1-2, with TRBD1 as a possible D gene (6 bases). CDR1 and CDR2 (germline): SEHNR, FQNEAQ (reference sequence). This CDR3 is 15 amino acids long. V dropped 5 bases and J dropped 3 bases, with 16 bases sitting between them. This chain's CDR3 is CASSQVDGGDYGYTF. In nucleotides, the CDR3 is TGTGCCAGCAGCCAAGTTGACGGGGGCGACTATGGCTACACCTTC.

The chain links TRBV29-1 to TRBJ1-1; 7 nucleotides match TRBD1. This CDR3 contains 16 residues. With V trimmed by 8 bases and J by 5 bases, 20 bases remained unmatched. Looked up from germline, CDR1 is SQVTM and CDR2 is ANQGSEA. CDR3 DNA sequence: TGCAGCACGCGGGGCCAATTTGACAGGGTGGTGACTGAAGCTTTCTTT. This gives the protein CSTRGQFDRVVTEAFF.

The rearrangement links TRBV30 to TRBJ2-5; TRBD2 matches 7 bases. CDR1 and CDR2 (germline): GTSNPN, SVGIG (reference sequence). The CDR3 runs to 13 residues. The V gene end was trimmed by 4 bases and the J gene end by 4 bases; junction bases not matched to a gene: 6. The CDR3 loop reads CAWTAGRGETQYF. The CDR3 nucleotides are TGTGCCTGGACAGCGGGACGCGGAGAGACCCAGTACTTC.

This clone was observed a handful of times. The rearrangement uses TRBV2 and TRBJ2-7; D possibly corresponds to TRBD1 (6 bases). The V gene lost 8 bases and the J gene lost 7 bases, with 18 bases spanning the gap. The length of the CDR3 is 13 residues. The germline V gene encodes CDR1 SNHLY and CDR2 FYNNEI. The CDR3 spells CASASAGVEEQYF. Here the CDR3 DNA reads TGTGCCAGCGCATCTGCAGGGGTGGAGGAGCAGTACTTC.

The chain has TRBV19 and TRBJ2-7; 8 nucleotides align to TRBD2. From germline, CDR1 is LNHDA and CDR2 SQIVND (reference sequence). This CDR3 has 13 amino acids. The V and J ends lost 5 bases and 6 bases, in that order; junction bases with no gene match: 6. CDR3 sequence: CASSAGLAAEQYF. CDR3 sequence (DNA): TGTGCCAGTAGTGCCGGACTAGCCGCCGAGCAGTACTTC.

The rearrangement links TRBV6-5 to TRBJ1-1; D is undetermined. This CDR3 has 12 residues. Germline V gene sequence: CDR1 MNHEY, CDR2 SVGAGI. The V end lost 2 bases, the J end lost 3 bases, and 4 bases lay between the germline ends. The CDR3, as DNA: TGTGCCAGCAGTTACGGGGACACTGAAGCTTTCTTT. Its protein is CASSYGDTEAFF.

This clone was counted between two and nine times. The V and J genes are TRBV2 and TRBJ1-5; 9 bases agree with TRBD1. The CDR3 consists of 16 residues. Germline assignment: CDR1 SNHLY and CDR2 FYNNEI. The junction had 9 bases not matched to a gene; V was cut back by 2 bases and J by 7 bases. CDR3 residues: CASSEMGQGFYQPQHF. The CDR3 bases are TGTGCCAGCAGTGAAATGGGACAGGGTTTCTACCAGCCCCAGCATTTT.

The V call is TRBV10-3, the J call TRBJ2-5; 14 nucleotides match TRBD2. Germline values: CDR1 ENHRY, CDR2 SYGVKD. V was clipped by 6 bases and J by 2 bases; unmatched bases: 8. This CDR3 contains 17 residues. Here the CDR3 reads CAISSGTSGGAQETQYF. As DNA, the CDR3 is TGTGCCATCAGCTCCGGGACTAGCGGGGGAGCACAAGAGACCCAGTACTTC.

The rearrangement uses TRBV27 and TRBJ1-1, with 8 bases matching TRBD1. CDR1 is MNHEY, CDR2 SMNVEV, per germline (reference sequence). Trimming removed 3 bases from V and 10 bases from J; junction bases left unmatched: 4. The CDR3 contains 12 residues. The CDR3 bases are TGTGCCAGCAGTTTCCTCAGGGGGCGAGCTTTCTTT. Translating gives CASSFLRGRAFF.